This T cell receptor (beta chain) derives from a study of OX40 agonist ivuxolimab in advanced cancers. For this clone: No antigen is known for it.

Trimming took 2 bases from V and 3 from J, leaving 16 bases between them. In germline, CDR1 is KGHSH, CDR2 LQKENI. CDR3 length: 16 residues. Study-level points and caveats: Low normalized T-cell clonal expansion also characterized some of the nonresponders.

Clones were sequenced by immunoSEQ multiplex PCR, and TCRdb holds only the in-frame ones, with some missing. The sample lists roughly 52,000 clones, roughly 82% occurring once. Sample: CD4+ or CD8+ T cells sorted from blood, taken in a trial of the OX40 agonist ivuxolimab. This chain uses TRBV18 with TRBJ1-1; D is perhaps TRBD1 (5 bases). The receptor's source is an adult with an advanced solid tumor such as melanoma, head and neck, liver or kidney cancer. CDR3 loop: CASSPSYGAMDTEAFF. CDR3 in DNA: TGTGCCAGCTCACCATCTTACGGGGCGATGGACACTGAAGCTTTCTTT.